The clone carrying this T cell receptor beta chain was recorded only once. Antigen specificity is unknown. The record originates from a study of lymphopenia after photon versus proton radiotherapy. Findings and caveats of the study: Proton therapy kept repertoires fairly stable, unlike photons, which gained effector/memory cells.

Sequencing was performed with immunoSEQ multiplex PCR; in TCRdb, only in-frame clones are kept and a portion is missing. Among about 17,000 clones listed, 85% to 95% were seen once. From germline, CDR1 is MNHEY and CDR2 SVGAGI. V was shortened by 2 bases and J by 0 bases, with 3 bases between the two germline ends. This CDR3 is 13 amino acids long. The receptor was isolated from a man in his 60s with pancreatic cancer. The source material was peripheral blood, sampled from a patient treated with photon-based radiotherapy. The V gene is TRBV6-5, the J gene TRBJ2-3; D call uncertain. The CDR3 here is CASSYDSTDTQYF. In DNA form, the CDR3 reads TGTGCCAGCAGTTACGATAGCACAGATACGCAGTATTTT.